Sequencing of this T cell receptor (beta chain) was carried out in a study of cytomegalovirus exposure and HLA in healthy donors (TCRdb year 2017). Study-wide context: An earlier analysis of about 560 of the donors reported approximately 300 Gb of sequence data and 117 million unique TCR beta sequences obtained from about 200 million T cells. The number of typed donors differed by locus: about 620-640 for A, B, C, DRB1 and DQB1; some 540 for DQA1; 600 to 610 for DPA1; and roughly 450 for DPB1. The study aimed to test whether signatures of past pathogen exposure could be identified by cataloging public T cell receptors. To predict cytomegalovirus infection status, the study brought together high-throughput TCR immunosequencing, statistical association of individual TCRs with disease status, and machine learning. On average, 235,054 unique TCR beta nucleotide sequences were sequenced per donor among a few hundred genotyped donors of the cohort, with approximately 18% of those sequences being non-productive. Both class I and class II loci were covered by HLA typing, at four-digit resolution. Donor age, sex, ethnicity and CMV serostatus were compiled together with the repertoire data. The study used immunosequencing to profile the T cell repertoires of under 700 subjects and linked those repertoires to cytomegalovirus serostatus. Approximately 310 gigabases of sequencing data and roughly 90 million unique TCR sequences were included in an early release covering roughly 600 HLA-typed donors. A later genetic analysis took genome-wide SNP genotypes for about three fifths of the 666 donors and used that subset as a discovery cohort. To decide whether each TCR beta V gene segment behaved as functional or pseudogenic, an earlier analysis of approximately 620 of the donors relied on high-throughput TCR beta sequencing. A later analysis re-analyzed previously published TCR beta repertoires from roughly 630 donors and added high-resolution HLA genotyping to study TCR occurrence patterns. Rather than using new phenotypic data, the later analysis identified candidate immune exposures from TCR beta sequences and from how often those sequences occurred across donors. Among the roughly 400 genotyped donors, approximately 77% belonged to the genetic ancestry cluster associated with self-reported Caucasian donors. In addition to the first cohort of 666 subjects, a separate validation cohort of approximately 130 different subjects was used. All discovery cohort repertoires had been generated using a single sequencing platform. Roughly 5 DR-DQ haplotypes were treated as single units for association and clustering because of strong linkage in the cohort.

The cohort consisted of 600 to 700 healthy bone marrow donors. At the time of sampling, every cohort member was nominally healthy, though immune exposures that went unrecorded were likely present. CMV serostatus was positive for 250 to 300 and negative for about 55% of the 666 cohort members, and was not recorded for this donor. A peripheral blood sample was collected from each donor, and TCR beta sequencing was performed on peripheral blood mononuclear cells. Genomic DNA extraction from the blood cell samples was performed with the Qiagen DNeasy Blood Extraction Kit. Libraries were built with the immunoSEQ multiplex PCR assay. For the multiplex PCR, a mixture combining 60 forward primers for TCR Vbeta segments and 13 reverse primers for TCR Jbeta segments was used. A multiplex PCR assay on genomic DNA amplified the CDR3 region of rearranged TCR beta genes. The amplified TCR beta libraries were sequenced on the Illumina HiSeq System as 87-base-pair reads. The authors processed their data as follows. In a later analysis, tens of millions of unique TCR beta chains were counted across the roughly 610 repertoires, and roughly 9.9 million of these chains were shared by at least two donors. To remove PCR and sequencing errors, raw reads were error-corrected and collapsed into unique sequences using a nearest-neighbor algorithm that merged closely related sequences. Alignment of CDR3 sequences to IMGT reference sequences was used to assign V, D and J gene segments. Each retained sequence needed at least a six-nucleotide match to both a V gene segment and a J gene segment. A rearrangement was called productive if the CDR3 had no stop codons and remained in frame with V and J, and every other rearrangement was called non-productive. Following IMGT convention, CDR3 was defined as the stretch from the second conserved V-encoded cysteine to the conserved J-encoded phenylalanine. Sequences without an unambiguous match to a single V gene segment were excluded from the earlier analysis of 500 to 700 of the donors. In an earlier analysis of some 590 of the donors, V segments were called functional above 56.7% productive rearrangements and were called segregating when the between-donor standard deviation exceeded 5%. To diagnose cytomegalovirus status from the catalog of TCR beta chain sequences, a statistical classification framework was built. In a later analysis, TCR nucleotide sequences were compared against IMGT/GENE-DB human TR gene sequences so that V and J genes could be assigned. Using the TCRdist pipeline, a later analysis assigned CDR3 sequences along with most-parsimonious VDJ recombination scenarios. In a later analysis, each TCR beta chain was defined by its CDR3 amino acid sequence together with its V-gene family, and reads without a unique V-gene family were excluded. In a later analysis, approximately 640 highly shared, low-generation-probability nucleotide sequences were removed to address suspected cross-contamination and a sequencing artifact. In a later analysis, a clonal expansion index for each public chain was calculated from normalized within-repertoire ranks of inferred template counts. In a later analysis, generation probabilities were computed with a VDJ recombination model fitted to out-of-frame rearrangements, and the resulting probabilities were checked against IGoR. A later analysis scored TCR-TCR, TCR-HLA and TCR-CMV co-occurrence with hypergeometric tests, applying a repertoire-size bias correction to TCR pairs. To estimate false discovery rates, a later analysis permuted the HLA or CMV assignments 20 times. In a later analysis, co-occurring TCRs were grouped with DBSCAN, and TCRdist sequence similarity was added when clustering was performed within HLA-allele-positive subsets. Repertoires with fewer than 30,000 or more than 120,000 public chains, plus five repertoires with anomalous nucleotide sharing, were excluded from co-occurrence clustering. Not all clones reach the TCRdb copy of this immuneACCESS table, which keeps in-frame sequences only. Checked studies attribute under half of the gap to unresolved V genes and leave the rest unexplained. V and J calls and clone size are given by that table; D and trimming were obtained from the DNA. This sample comprises 150,000 to 200,000 clones, 80% of them detected only once. Of the sample, more than 1.5% falls within the top ten clones.

The CDR3 numbers 14 residues from cysteine through phenylalanine. CDR3 DNA only is kept here, 42 bases in frame from base 1. CDR1 and CDR2 were assigned from the germline V gene (reference sequence) as MNHEY and SMNVEV. V is pared back by 6 bases and J by 2 bases, with 10 bases lying between the germline termini. About this clone itself: What antigen it recognizes has not been identified. No base qualities exist here, and no much larger clone lies one base off it.

General study outcomes and caveats: In a later genetic analysis, fewer N-insertions in productive TCRs were reported among donors in an Asian-associated ancestry cluster than the roughly 640-donor mean. Specific HLA alleles were associated with over 15,000 TCR beta sequences at a false discovery rate of 0.05 in a later analysis. The authors suggested that the approach could potentially be extended to other disease states and immunological phenotypes. The only immune exposure information available for the cohort was CMV serostatus. Only TCR beta chains were sequenced in this cohort, and the absence of alpha or paired-chain data limited detectable features. A later genetic analysis associated a missense DCLRE1C variant with V-gene and J-gene trimming of TCR beta chains, and an independent cohort replicated the association. The 87-base-pair reads could not distinguish some IMGT-functional V segments, including TRBV6-2 and TRBV6-3, so those segments were excluded. Linkage disequilibrium might explain the correlated functional status among segregating V segments, but an unknown experimental factor could not be ruled out. A cluster of highly shared sequence variants was judged likely to be a technical artifact of the sequencing pipeline. A later analysis reported that several top co-occurrence clusters appeared linked to parvovirus B19, influenza, CMV and Epstein-Barr virus. Strong co-occurrence of HLA alleles, especially DR and DQ, made assigning TCR associations to individual alleles difficult. A further reported finding was that TCR beta sequences accurately predicted the HLA-A and HLA-B alleles for most subjects in the first cohort. In the study, 150 to 200 TCR beta chains were listed as associated with cytomegalovirus. In a later analysis, HLA-associated TCR beta chains showed more clonal expansion and lower generation probabilities than non-associated chains that were equally common. Most CMV-associated TCR beta chains appeared to be HLA-restricted in a later analysis, and the HLA associations seemed to be driven largely by CMV exposure. Sequencing depth was assumed to be roughly uniform across donors in the presence/absence analyses, though that assumption may not hold. The earlier analysis of 450 to 700 of the donors excluded fewer than 20 rarely observed V segments, including chromosome 9 orphons, because counts were too low. In vitro tests confirmed that a few of the cytomegalovirus-associated TCR beta chains recognize cytomegalovirus antigens. Most TCR sequences were seen in very few donors, while some public TCRs were found in many individuals. Broadly in line with IMGT annotations, most TCR beta V segments showed up in productive rearrangements about 87% or about 30% of the time in an earlier analysis of approximately 600 of the donors. According to a later analysis, TCR association rates differed among HLA loci, with DRB1 alleles showing the most associated TCRs and HLA-C alleles showing the fewest. Because some donors lacked HLA typing at each locus, the association tests relied only on the typed subset. The classifier was reported to diagnose cytomegalovirus status with high specificity and sensitivity in both the original and validation cohorts.

This chain is built from TRBV27 and TRBJ2-2, with no D gene named confidently. The sequence was collected from a human donor in good health. The source material was PBMCs. In nucleotide form, the sequence is TGTGCCAGCAGGGTGATCACTAACACCGGGGAGCTGTTTTTT. Its translation is CASRVITNTGELFF.